This T cell receptor (beta chain) derives from a study of blood T cell repertoires in COVID-19. In the study overall: Samples taken during acute and convalescent COVID-19 were collected in the United States, Italy and Spain. PBMCs, B-cell-depleted T cells, or T cells were the source of the cDNA or gDNA that made up the material.

Data came from immunoSEQ multiplex PCR; TCRdb stores just in-frame clones and leaves some out. The data contain approximately 120,000 clones, approximately 85% of them singletons. CDR1 is SEHNR, CDR2 FQNEAQ, per germline (reference sequence). The CDR3 has 12 residues. V was shortened by 5 bases and J by 0 bases, with 5 bases between the two germline ends. The receptor's source is a human donor in a cohort sampled during active COVID-19. Specimen: peripheral blood. The V and J genes are TRBV7-9 and TRBJ2-7; D is undetermined. The CDR3 region has the DNA TGTGCCAGCAGCCCGAGCTCCTACGAGCAGTACTTC. Protein product: CASSPSSYEQYF.